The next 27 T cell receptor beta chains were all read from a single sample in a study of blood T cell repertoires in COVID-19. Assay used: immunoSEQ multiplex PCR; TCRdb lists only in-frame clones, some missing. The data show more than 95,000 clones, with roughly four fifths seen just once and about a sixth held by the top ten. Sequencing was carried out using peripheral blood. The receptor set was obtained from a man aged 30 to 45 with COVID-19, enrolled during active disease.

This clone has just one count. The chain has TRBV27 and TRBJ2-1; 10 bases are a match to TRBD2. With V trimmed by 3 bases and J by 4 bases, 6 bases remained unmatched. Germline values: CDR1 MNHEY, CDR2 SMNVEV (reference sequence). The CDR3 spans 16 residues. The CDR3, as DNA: TGTGCCAGCAGTTTCTCCCTAGCGGGGGATTACAATGAGCAGTTCTTC. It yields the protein CASSFSLAGDYNEQFF.

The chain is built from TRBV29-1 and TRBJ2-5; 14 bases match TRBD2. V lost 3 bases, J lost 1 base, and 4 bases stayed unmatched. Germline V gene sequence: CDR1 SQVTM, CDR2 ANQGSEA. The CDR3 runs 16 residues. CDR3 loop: CSVEGLAGVTQETQYF. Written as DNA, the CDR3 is TGCAGCGTTGAGGGACTAGCGGGAGTTACCCAAGAGACCCAGTACTTC.

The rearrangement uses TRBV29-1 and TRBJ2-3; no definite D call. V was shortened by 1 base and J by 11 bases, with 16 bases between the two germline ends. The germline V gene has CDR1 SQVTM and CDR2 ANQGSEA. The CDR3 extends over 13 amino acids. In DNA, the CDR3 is TGCAGCGTTGAAGTATCGGCGGAAACGATGCAGTATTTT. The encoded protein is CSVEVSAETMQYF.

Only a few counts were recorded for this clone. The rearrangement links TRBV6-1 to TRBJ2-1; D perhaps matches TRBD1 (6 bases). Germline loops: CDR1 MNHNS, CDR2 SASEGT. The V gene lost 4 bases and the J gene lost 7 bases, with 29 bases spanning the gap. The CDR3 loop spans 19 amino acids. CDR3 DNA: TGTGCCAGCAGTGGACCTATAAAGGACAGATCCCTCGGGGAGAATGAGCAGTTCTTC. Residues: CASSGPIKDRSLGENEQFF.

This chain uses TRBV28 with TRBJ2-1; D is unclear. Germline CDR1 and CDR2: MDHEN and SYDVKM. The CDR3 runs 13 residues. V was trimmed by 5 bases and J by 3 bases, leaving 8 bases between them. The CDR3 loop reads CASSRNSYNEQFF. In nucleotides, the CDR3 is TGTGCCAGCAGTAGGAACAGCTACAATGAGCAGTTCTTC.

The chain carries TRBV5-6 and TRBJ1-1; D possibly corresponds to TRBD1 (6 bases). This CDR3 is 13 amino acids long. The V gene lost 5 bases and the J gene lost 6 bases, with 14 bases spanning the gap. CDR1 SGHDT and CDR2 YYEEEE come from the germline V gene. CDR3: CASRNAGTPEAFF. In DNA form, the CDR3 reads TGTGCCAGCAGGAATGCTGGGACACCTGAAGCTTTCTTT.

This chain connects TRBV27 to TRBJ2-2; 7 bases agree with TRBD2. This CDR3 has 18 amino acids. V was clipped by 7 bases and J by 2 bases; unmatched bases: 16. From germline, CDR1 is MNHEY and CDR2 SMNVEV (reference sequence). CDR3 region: CASTRGVAEQRNTGELFF. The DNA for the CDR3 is TGTGCCAGCACCCGGGGGGTAGCGGAACAACGAAACACCGGGGAGCTGTTTTTT.

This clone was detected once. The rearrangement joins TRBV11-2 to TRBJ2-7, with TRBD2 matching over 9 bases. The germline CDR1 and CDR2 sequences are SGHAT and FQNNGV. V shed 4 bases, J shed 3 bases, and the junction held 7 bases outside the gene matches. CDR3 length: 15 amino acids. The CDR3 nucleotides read TGTGCCAGCAGCTCCCAGGGTAGCGGGGGCTACGAGCAGTACTTC. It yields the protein CASSSQGSGGYEQYF. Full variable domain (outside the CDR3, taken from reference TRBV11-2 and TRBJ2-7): EAGVAQSPRYKIIEKRQSVAFWCNPISGHATLYWYQQILGQGPKLLIQFQNNGVVDDSQLPKDRFSAERLKGVDSTLKIQPAKLEDSAVYLCASSSQGSGGYEQYFGPGTRLTVT.

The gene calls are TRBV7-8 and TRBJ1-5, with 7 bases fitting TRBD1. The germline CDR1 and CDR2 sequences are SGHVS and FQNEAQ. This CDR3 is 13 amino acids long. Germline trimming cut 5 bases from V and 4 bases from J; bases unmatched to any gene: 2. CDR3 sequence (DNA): TGTGCCAGCAGCCGGGACAGAAATCAGCCCCAGCATTTT. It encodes CASSRDRNQPQHF.

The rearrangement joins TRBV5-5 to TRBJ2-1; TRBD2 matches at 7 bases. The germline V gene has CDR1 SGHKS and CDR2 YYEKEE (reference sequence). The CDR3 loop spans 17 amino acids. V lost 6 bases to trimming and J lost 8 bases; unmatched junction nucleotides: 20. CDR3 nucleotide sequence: TGTGCCAGCATTTCGAGCAGCGGGGCCCAACCCACCCATGAGCAGTTCTTC. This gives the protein CASISSSGAQPTHEQFF.

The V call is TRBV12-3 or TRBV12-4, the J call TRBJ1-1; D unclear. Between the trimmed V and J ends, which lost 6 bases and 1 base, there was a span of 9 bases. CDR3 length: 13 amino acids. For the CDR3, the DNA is TGTGCCAGCAGCCGACAAGAGAACACTGAAGCTTTCTTT. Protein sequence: CASSRQENTEAFF.

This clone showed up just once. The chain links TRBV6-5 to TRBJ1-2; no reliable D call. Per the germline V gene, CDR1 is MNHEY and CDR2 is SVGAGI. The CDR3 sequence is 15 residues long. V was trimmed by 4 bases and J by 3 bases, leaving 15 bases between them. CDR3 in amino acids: CASSSELIPDYGYTF. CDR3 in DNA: TGTGCCAGCAGTTCCGAATTGATCCCGGACTATGGCTACACCTTC.

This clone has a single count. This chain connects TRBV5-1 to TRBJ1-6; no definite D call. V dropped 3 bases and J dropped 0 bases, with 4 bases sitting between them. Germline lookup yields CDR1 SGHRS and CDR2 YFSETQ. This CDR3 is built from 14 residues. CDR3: CASSSSSYNSPLHF. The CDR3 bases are TGCGCCAGCAGCTCGAGCTCCTATAATTCACCCCTCCACTTT.

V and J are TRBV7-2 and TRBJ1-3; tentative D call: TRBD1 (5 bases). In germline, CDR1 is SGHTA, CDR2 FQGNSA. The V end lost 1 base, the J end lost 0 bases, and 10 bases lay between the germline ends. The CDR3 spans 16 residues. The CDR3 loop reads CASSLVADISGNTIYF. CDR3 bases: TGTGCCAGCAGCTTAGTGGCGGACATCTCTGGAAACACCATATATTTT.

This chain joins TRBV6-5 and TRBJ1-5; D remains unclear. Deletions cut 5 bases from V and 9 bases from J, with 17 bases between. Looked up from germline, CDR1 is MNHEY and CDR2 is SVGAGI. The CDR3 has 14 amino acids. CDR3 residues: CASSTQTGMWPQHF. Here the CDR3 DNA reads TGTGCCAGCAGTACCCAGACGGGGATGTGGCCCCAGCATTTT.

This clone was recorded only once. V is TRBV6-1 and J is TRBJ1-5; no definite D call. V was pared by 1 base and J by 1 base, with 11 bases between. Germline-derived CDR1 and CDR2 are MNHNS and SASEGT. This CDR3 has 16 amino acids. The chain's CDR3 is CASSEVGGLSNQPQHF. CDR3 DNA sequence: TGTGCCAGCAGTGAAGTAGGAGGTTTAAGCAATCAGCCCCAGCATTTT.

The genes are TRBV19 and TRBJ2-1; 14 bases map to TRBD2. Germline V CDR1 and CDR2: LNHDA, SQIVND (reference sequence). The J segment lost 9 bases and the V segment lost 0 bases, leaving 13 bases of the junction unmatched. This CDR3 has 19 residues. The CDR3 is CASSIDQLGLAGARGEQFF. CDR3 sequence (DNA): TGTGCCAGTAGTATAGATCAGTTGGGACTAGCGGGAGCGAGGGGTGAGCAGTTCTTC.

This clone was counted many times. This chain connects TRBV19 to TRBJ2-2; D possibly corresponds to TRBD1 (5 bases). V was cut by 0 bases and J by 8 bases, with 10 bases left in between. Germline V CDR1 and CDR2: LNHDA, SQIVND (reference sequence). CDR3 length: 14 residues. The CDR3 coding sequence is TGTGCCAGTAGTATAGATGGAAGGGGTGGGGAGCTGTTTTTT. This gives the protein CASSIDGRGGELFF.

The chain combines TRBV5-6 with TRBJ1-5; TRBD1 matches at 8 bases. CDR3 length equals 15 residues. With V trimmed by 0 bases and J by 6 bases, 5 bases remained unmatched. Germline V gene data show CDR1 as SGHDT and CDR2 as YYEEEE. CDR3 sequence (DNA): TGTGCCAGCAGCTTGGGACAGGGGCAGGGTCAGCCCCAGCATTTT. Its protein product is CASSLGQGQGQPQHF.

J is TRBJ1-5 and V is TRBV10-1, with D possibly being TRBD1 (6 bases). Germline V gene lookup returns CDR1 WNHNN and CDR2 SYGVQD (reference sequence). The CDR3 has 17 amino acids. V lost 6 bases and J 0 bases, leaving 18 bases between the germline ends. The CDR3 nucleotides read TGCGCCAGCAGGCCAGAGGGGGGGCGGGGTAGCAATCAGCCCCAGCATTTT. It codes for CASRPEGGRGSNQPQHF.

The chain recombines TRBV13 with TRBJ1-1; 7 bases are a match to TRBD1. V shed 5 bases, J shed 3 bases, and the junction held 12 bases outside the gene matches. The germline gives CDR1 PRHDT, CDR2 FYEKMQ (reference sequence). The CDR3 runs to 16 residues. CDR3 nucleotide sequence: TGTGCCAGCAGCCCACCGGGAGGGGGCGGGGACACTGAAGCTTTCTTT. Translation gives CASSPPGGGGDTEAFF.

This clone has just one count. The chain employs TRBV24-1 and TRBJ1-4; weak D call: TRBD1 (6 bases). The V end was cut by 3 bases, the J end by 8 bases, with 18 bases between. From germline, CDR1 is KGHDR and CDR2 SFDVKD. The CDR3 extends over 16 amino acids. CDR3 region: CATSDGRGGNTEKLFF. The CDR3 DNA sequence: TGTGCCACCAGTGATGGCAGGGGAGGGAACACCGAAAAACTGTTTTTT.

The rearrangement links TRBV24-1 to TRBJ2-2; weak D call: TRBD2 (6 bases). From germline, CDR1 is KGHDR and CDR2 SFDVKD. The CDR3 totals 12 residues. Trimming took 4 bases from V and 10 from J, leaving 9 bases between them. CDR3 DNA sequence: TGTGCCACCAGTGAGGGGGGAAAGGAGCTGTTTTTT. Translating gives CATSEGGKELFF.

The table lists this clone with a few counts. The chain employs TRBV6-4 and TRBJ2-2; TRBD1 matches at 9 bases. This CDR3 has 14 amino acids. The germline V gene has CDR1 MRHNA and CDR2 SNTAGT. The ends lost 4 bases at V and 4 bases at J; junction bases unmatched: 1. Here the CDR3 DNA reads TGTGCCAGCAGTGTACAGGGGGCCACCGGGGAGCTGTTTTTT. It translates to CASSVQGATGELFF.

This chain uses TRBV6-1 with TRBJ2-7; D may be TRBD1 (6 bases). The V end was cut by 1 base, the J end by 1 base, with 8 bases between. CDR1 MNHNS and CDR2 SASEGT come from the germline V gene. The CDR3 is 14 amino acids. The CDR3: CASSEDRASYEQYF. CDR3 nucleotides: TGTGCCAGCAGTGAAGACAGGGCTTCCTACGAGCAGTACTTC.

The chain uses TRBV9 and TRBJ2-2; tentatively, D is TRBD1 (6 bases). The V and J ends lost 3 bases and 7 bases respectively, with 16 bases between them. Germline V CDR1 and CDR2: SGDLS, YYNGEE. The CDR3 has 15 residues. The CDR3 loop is CASSAREQGFGELFF. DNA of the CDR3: TGTGCCAGCAGCGCCAGAGAGCAGGGGTTCGGGGAGCTGTTTTTT.

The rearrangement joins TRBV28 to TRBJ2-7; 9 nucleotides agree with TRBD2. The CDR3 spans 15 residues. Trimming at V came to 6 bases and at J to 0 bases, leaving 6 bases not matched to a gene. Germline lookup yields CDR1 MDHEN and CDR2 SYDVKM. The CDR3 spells CASRGTSTSSYEQYF. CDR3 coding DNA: TGTGCCAGCAGGGGGACTAGCACGAGCTCCTACGAGCAGTACTTC.